These T cell receptor beta chains were read from a single sample in a study of blood T cell repertoires in COVID-19. Method: immunoSEQ multiplex PCR; TCRdb's copy keeps in-frame clones and lacks some. The sample gives 150,000 or so clones, roughly 73% of which show up once; roughly 9% is in the top ten. The sequenced sample consisted of peripheral blood. The receptor set was obtained from a woman between 50 and 59 years old with active or convalescent COVID-19. Each CDR3 is given with its conserved first and last residue. The order of the fields is J gene, D gene, clone size, V gene, CDR3 DNA, CDR3 protein. D genes are given only for firm matches. Rows may omit the clone size; those that give it use once, few, many or a size class.

j_gene: TRBJ2-7
d_gene: -
abundance: -
v_gene: TRBV11-2
CDR3nt: TGTGCCAGCAGCTTAGATTGGGCAGCCGGCCCCTACGAGCAGTACTTC
CDR3aa: CASSLDWAAGPYEQYF

j_gene: TRBJ2-5
d_gene: -
abundance: -
v_gene: TRBV11-2
CDR3nt: TGTGCCAGCAGCTTAGAGTTAGGGGGACAAGAGACCCAGTACTTC
CDR3aa: CASSLELGGQETQYF

j_gene: TRBJ1-6
d_gene: -
abundance: -
v_gene: TRBV4-2
CDR3nt: TGTGCCAGCGGACCCTCAGACAGAGACTATAATTCACCCCTCCACTTT
CDR3aa: CASGPSDRDYNSPLHF

j_gene: TRBJ1-1
d_gene: -
abundance: -
v_gene: TRBV30
CDR3nt: TGTGCCTGGGGGAGGGGAGGGGGTGAAGCTTTCTTT
CDR3aa: CAWGRGGGEAFF

j_gene: TRBJ1-3
d_gene: TRBD1
abundance: -
v_gene: TRBV12-5
CDR3nt: TGTGCTAGTGGCCGTGACACAGGGGTGGCTGGAAACACCATATATTTT
CDR3aa: CASGRDTGVAGNTIYF

j_gene: TRBJ2-3
d_gene: TRBD2
abundance: -
v_gene: TRBV2
CDR3nt: TGTGCCAGCAGTGGGGGACTAGCGGGGCCCACTAGCACAGATACGCAGTATTTT
CDR3aa: CASSGGLAGPTSTDTQYF

j_gene: TRBJ1-1
d_gene: TRBD1
abundance: once
v_gene: TRBV4-3
CDR3nt: TGCGCCAGCAGCCAAGTCGTTGGACAGGGTGGGGGCACTGAAGCTTTCTTT
CDR3aa: CASSQVVGQGGGTEAFF

j_gene: TRBJ1-1
d_gene: TRBD1
abundance: -
v_gene: TRBV4-2
CDR3nt: TGTGCCAGCAGCCAAGATAGGACAGGGGGTCTCGGTGAAGCTTTCTTT
CDR3aa: CASSQDRTGGLGEAFF

j_gene: TRBJ1-2
d_gene: -
abundance: -
v_gene: TRBV5-8
CDR3nt: TGTGCCAGCAGCTTAGGCAGGGTAACATTATATGGCTACACCTTC
CDR3aa: CASSLGRVTLYGYTF

j_gene: TRBJ2-1
d_gene: TRBD2
abundance: -
v_gene: TRBV27
CDR3nt: TGTGCCAGCAGTTTGGCGACTAGCGGGTACAATGAGCAGTTCTTC
CDR3aa: CASSLATSGYNEQFF

j_gene: TRBJ2-3
d_gene: -
abundance: -
v_gene: TRBV15
CDR3nt: TGTGCCACCAGCAGAGTTTCGAGGGGGGGCATGGATACGCAGTATTTT
CDR3aa: CATSRVSRGGMDTQYF

j_gene: TRBJ2-1
d_gene: TRBD1
abundance: -
v_gene: TRBV4-3
CDR3nt: TGCGCCAGCAGCCAACAAGACAGGGCAAGTGAGCAGTTCTTC
CDR3aa: CASSQQDRASEQFF

j_gene: TRBJ1-2
d_gene: TRBD1
abundance: -
v_gene: TRBV5-4
CDR3nt: TGTGCCAGCAGCCCGGGACAGGGGGCTAACTATGGCTACACCTTC
CDR3aa: CASSPGQGANYGYTF

j_gene: TRBJ2-1
d_gene: -
abundance: -
v_gene: TRBV7-6
CDR3nt: TGTGCCAGCAGCCCCATCGGGGGTTCATACAATGAGCAGTTCTTC
CDR3aa: CASSPIGGSYNEQFF

j_gene: TRBJ1-2
d_gene: TRBD1
abundance: -
v_gene: TRBV6-5
CDR3nt: TGTGCCAGCAGTTACGACAGGGGGTCGAACTATGGCTACACCTTC
CDR3aa: CASSYDRGSNYGYTF

j_gene: TRBJ1-2
d_gene: -
abundance: -
v_gene: TRBV3-1/TRBV3-2
CDR3nt: TGTGCCAGCAGCCAAGATCCGGGCTACACCTTC
CDR3aa: CASSQDPGYTF

j_gene: TRBJ2-1
d_gene: TRBD1
abundance: -
v_gene: TRBV7-8
CDR3nt: TGTGCCAGCAGCCCCCGGGACAGGACCTACAATGAGCAGTTCTTC
CDR3aa: CASSPRDRTYNEQFF

j_gene: TRBJ2-7
d_gene: TRBD2
abundance: once
v_gene: TRBV15
CDR3nt: TGTGCCACCAGCCGGGGGGGGGCCACCTACGAGCAGTACTTC
CDR3aa: CATSRGGATYEQYF

j_gene: TRBJ1-4
d_gene: TRBD1
abundance: -
v_gene: TRBV5-1
CDR3nt: TGCGCCAGCAGCCAGCTACAGGGGGCAACTAATGAAAAACTGTTTTTT
CDR3aa: CASSQLQGATNEKLFF

j_gene: TRBJ1-4
d_gene: -
abundance: -
v_gene: TRBV24-1
CDR3nt: TGTGCCACCAGTGATTCCAAGACAATTAATGAAAAACTGTTTTTT
CDR3aa: CATSDSKTINEKLFF

j_gene: TRBJ1-2
d_gene: -
abundance: -
v_gene: TRBV20-1
CDR3nt: TGCAGTGCTAGTTGGTCAGTAAATGGCTACACCTTC
CDR3aa: CSASWSVNGYTF

j_gene: TRBJ1-1
d_gene: -
abundance: -
v_gene: TRBV5-1
CDR3nt: TGCGCCAGCAGCTTGGCCTTCGGTACTGAAGCTTTCTTT
CDR3aa: CASSLAFGTEAFF

j_gene: TRBJ2-7
d_gene: TRBD2
abundance: -
v_gene: TRBV2
CDR3nt: TGTGCCAGCAGGGGGACTAGCGGGAGGGGCGAGCAGTACTTC
CDR3aa: CASRGTSGRGEQYF

j_gene: TRBJ1-2
d_gene: -
abundance: -
v_gene: TRBV29-1
CDR3nt: TGCAGCGTTGGTAACAGGGCTAACTATGGCTACACCTTC
CDR3aa: CSVGNRANYGYTF

j_gene: TRBJ2-3
d_gene: TRBD2
abundance: -
v_gene: TRBV9
CDR3nt: TGTGCCAGCAGCGAGCAGGCTAGCGGGGGAATCAGGGGGGATACGCAGTATTTT
CDR3aa: CASSEQASGGIRGDTQYF

j_gene: TRBJ1-5
d_gene: TRBD1
abundance: -
v_gene: TRBV12-3/TRBV12-4
CDR3nt: TGTGCCAGCAACCAACAGGGGGCTCAGCCCCAGCATTTT
CDR3aa: CASNQQGAQPQHF

j_gene: TRBJ2-1
d_gene: TRBD2
abundance: -
v_gene: TRBV6-5
CDR3nt: TGTGCCAGCAGGACTAGCGGGAGACACAATGAGCAGTTCTTC
CDR3aa: CASRTSGRHNEQFF

j_gene: TRBJ2-7
d_gene: TRBD2
abundance: -
v_gene: TRBV7-2
CDR3nt: TGTGCCAGCAGCGCGGGGGTGTGGGTTGACGAGCAGTACTTC
CDR3aa: CASSAGVWVDEQYF

j_gene: TRBJ2-3
d_gene: TRBD1
abundance: -
v_gene: TRBV27
CDR3nt: TGTGCCAGCAGTTTATCCCCTCCCGGGGACAGGTACAGCACAGATACGCAGTATTTT
CDR3aa: CASSLSPPGDRYSTDTQYF

j_gene: TRBJ2-1
d_gene: -
abundance: -
v_gene: TRBV6-6
CDR3nt: TGTGCCAGCAGTTACGGGCAGGGGTGGCACAATGAGCAGTTCTTC
CDR3aa: CASSYGQGWHNEQFF

j_gene: TRBJ1-4
d_gene: -
abundance: -
v_gene: TRBV6-5
CDR3nt: TGTGCCAGCAGTTCTAAGGGGACTAATGAAAAACTGTTTTTT
CDR3aa: CASSSKGTNEKLFF

j_gene: TRBJ1-5
d_gene: -
abundance: -
v_gene: TRBV18
CDR3nt: TGTGCCAGCTCATCCAGGGGAGGGGATCAGCCCCAGCATTTT
CDR3aa: CASSSRGGDQPQHF

j_gene: TRBJ1-2
d_gene: -
abundance: -
v_gene: TRBV5-6
CDR3nt: TGTGCCAGCAGCTTCTTACAGGGCCCGACCTATGGCTACACCTTC
CDR3aa: CASSFLQGPTYGYTF

j_gene: TRBJ1-3
d_gene: -
abundance: -
v_gene: TRBV5-4
CDR3nt: TGTGCCAGCAGCTTGGGGGGCGCTACTGGAAACACCATATATTTT
CDR3aa: CASSLGGATGNTIYF

j_gene: TRBJ1-5
d_gene: -
abundance: few
v_gene: TRBV11-3
CDR3nt: TGTGCCAGCAGCTTAGGGGCAGCCCTATACAGCAATCAGCCCCAGCATTTT
CDR3aa: CASSLGAALYSNQPQHF

j_gene: TRBJ2-6
d_gene: -
abundance: -
v_gene: TRBV14
CDR3nt: TGTGCCAGCAGCCTACAATGGGGGGCCAACGTCCTGACTTTC
CDR3aa: CASSLQWGANVLTF

j_gene: TRBJ2-3
d_gene: TRBD2
abundance: -
v_gene: TRBV7-3
CDR3nt: TGTGCCAGCAGCCTCGGGGTAGCGGGGGTCACAGATACGCAGTATTTT
CDR3aa: CASSLGVAGVTDTQYF

j_gene: TRBJ1-2
d_gene: -
abundance: -
v_gene: TRBV30
CDR3nt: TGTGCCTGGAGGAGGCAGGGAGATCGTCGGGAGGAAGGCTCCTATGGCTACACCTTC
CDR3aa: CAWRRQGDRREEGSYGYTF

j_gene: TRBJ2-5
d_gene: TRBD1
abundance: -
v_gene: TRBV7-9
CDR3nt: TGTGCCAGCAGCTTTGACAGGGGGCGTGAGACCCAGTACTTC
CDR3aa: CASSFDRGRETQYF

j_gene: TRBJ1-1
d_gene: -
abundance: -
v_gene: TRBV6-6
CDR3nt: TGTGCCAGCAGTGTTGGGGGCTCACGAGACACTGAAGCTTTCTTT
CDR3aa: CASSVGGSRDTEAFF

j_gene: TRBJ1-2
d_gene: TRBD1
abundance: -
v_gene: TRBV4-2
CDR3nt: TGTGCCAGCAGCCAAGCCCATGGGACAGGCTATGGCTACACCTTC
CDR3aa: CASSQAHGTGYGYTF

j_gene: TRBJ2-7
d_gene: TRBD1
abundance: -
v_gene: TRBV25-1
CDR3nt: TGTGCCAGCAGTGACCAGGGACAGATCTACGAGCAGTACTTC
CDR3aa: CASSDQGQIYEQYF

j_gene: TRBJ1-5
d_gene: -
abundance: -
v_gene: TRBV7-8
CDR3nt: TGTGCCAGCAGTTCAGCGACGGCGCGTAGCAATCAGCCCCAGCATTTT
CDR3aa: CASSSATARSNQPQHF

j_gene: TRBJ1-2
d_gene: TRBD1
abundance: -
v_gene: TRBV6-4
CDR3nt: TGTGCCAGCAGTGACTCGAGGGACAGGGGGTTCTATGGCTACACCTTC
CDR3aa: CASSDSRDRGFYGYTF

j_gene: TRBJ2-1
d_gene: TRBD1
abundance: once
v_gene: TRBV9
CDR3nt: TGTGCCAGCAGCGCAGGACAGGGGGCTTATAATGAGCAGTTCTTC
CDR3aa: CASSAGQGAYNEQFF

j_gene: TRBJ2-7
d_gene: TRBD2
abundance: -
v_gene: TRBV7-9
CDR3nt: TGTGCCAGCTCCGAGCGGGATCCCCACGAGCAGTACTTC
CDR3aa: CASSERDPHEQYF

j_gene: TRBJ2-5
d_gene: -
abundance: -
v_gene: TRBV4-3
CDR3nt: TGCGCCAGCAGCCAAGATATCCCGGGGGATCAAAGAGAGACCCAGTACTTC
CDR3aa: CASSQDIPGDQRETQYF

j_gene: TRBJ1-1
d_gene: -
abundance: few
v_gene: TRBV6-5
CDR3nt: TGTGCCAGCGGGCCAACAGGGAACACTGAAGCTTTCTTT
CDR3aa: CASGPTGNTEAFF

j_gene: TRBJ2-5
d_gene: -
abundance: -
v_gene: TRBV7-9
CDR3nt: TGTGCCAGCAGCTTAGTGGGGCCCACCCAAGAGACCCAGTACTTC
CDR3aa: CASSLVGPTQETQYF

j_gene: TRBJ1-1
d_gene: TRBD1
abundance: -
v_gene: TRBV6-2/TRBV6-3
CDR3nt: TGTGCCAGCAGTCAGGGGGTGAACACTGAAGCTTTCTTT
CDR3aa: CASSQGVNTEAFF

j_gene: TRBJ2-2
d_gene: -
abundance: -
v_gene: TRBV7-2
CDR3nt: TGTGCCAGCAGCCCAGTGATGAACACCGGGGAGCTGTTTTTT
CDR3aa: CASSPVMNTGELFF

j_gene: TRBJ1-4
d_gene: TRBD1
abundance: -
v_gene: TRBV5-1
CDR3nt: TGCGCCAGCAGCTTTTCGGGACAGAAAAATGAAAAACTGTTTTTT
CDR3aa: CASSFSGQKNEKLFF

j_gene: TRBJ1-3
d_gene: -
abundance: -
v_gene: TRBV27
CDR3nt: TGTGCCAGCGCCCGGGGGTATCCCGGAAACACCATATATTTT
CDR3aa: CASARGYPGNTIYF